The clone carrying this TCR beta chain has just a few counts. Its specificity is unknown. The junction departs from germline at one end; a sequencing error may be responsible. The investigators made TCR beta cDNA from roughly 0.55 ug total RNA, using a constant-region primer. A slightly modified ARM-PCR protocol with three nested multiplex PCR rounds produced these TCR beta libraries. The first two PCR rounds used TRBV1-TRBV30 forward primers with a C-beta reverse primer, approximately 11 cycles each. TCRdb independently ran MiXCR on the multiplex PCR reads; one entry per CDR3 protein. The profile shows tens of thousands of distinct CDR3 sequences, roughly two thirds of them singletons. The sample comes from a study of tumor-infiltrating lymphocytes in primary liver carcinoma. General study points: Merely some 7.5-24% of top clones spanned all five tumor regions. Tumor region pairs outstripped tumor-adjacent and tumor-blood pairs in overlap. Blood trailed tumors significantly in top-250-clone fraction (p = 0.039).

Starting material for RNA and DNA co-extraction consisted of roughly 17-31 mg of unsorted bulk tissue. Chronic HBV infection, untreated so far, was present in the patients. The CDR3 is made up of 16 amino acids. Germline lookup yields CDR1 SEHNR and CDR2 FQNEAQ (reference sequence). The chain links TRBV7-9 to TRBJ2-7, with 13 bases aligning to TRBD2. Sequences were obtained from liver tumor tissue from sampling region 4. Indicated subset: tumor region T4, right-lateral pole. This receptor was taken from a man aged 35-49 years with primary liver carcinoma and hepatitis B virus infection. The CDR3 is CASSSRLAGGSYGQYF. In DNA, the CDR3 is TGTGCCAGCAGCTCAAGACTAGCGGGGGGCTCCTACGGGCAGTACTTC.